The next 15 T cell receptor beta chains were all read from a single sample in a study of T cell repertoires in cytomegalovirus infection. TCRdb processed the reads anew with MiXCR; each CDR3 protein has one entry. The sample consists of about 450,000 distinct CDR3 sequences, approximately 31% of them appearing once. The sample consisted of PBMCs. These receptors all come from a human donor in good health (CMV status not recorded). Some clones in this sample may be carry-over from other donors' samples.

The CDR3 coding sequence is TGTGCCAGCAGTGAGGGGGACAGGGCCGGCTCCTACGAGCAGTACTTC. Encoded protein: CASSEGDRAGSYEQYF. V gene TRBV6-5 combines with J gene TRBJ2-7, with 9 bases that match TRBD1. Germline values: CDR1 MNHEY, CDR2 SVGAGI. CDR3 size: 16 residues. The trim removed 5 bases at V and 0 bases at J, leaving 8 bases unmatched.

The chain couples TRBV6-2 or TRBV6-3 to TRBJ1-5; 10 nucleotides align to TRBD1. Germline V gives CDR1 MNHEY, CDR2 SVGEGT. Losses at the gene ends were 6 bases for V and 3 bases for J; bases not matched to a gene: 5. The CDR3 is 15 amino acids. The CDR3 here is CASRPGTGDNQPQHF. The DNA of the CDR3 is TGTGCCAGCAGACCCGGGACAGGGGACAATCAGCCCCAGCATTTT.

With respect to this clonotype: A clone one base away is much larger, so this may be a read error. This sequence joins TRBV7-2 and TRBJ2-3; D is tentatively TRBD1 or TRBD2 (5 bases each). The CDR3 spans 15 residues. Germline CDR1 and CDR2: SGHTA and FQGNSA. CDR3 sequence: CDSSQRTGRSDTQYF. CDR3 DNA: TGTGACAGCAGCCAGCGAACGGGACGCTCAGATACGCAGTATTTT.

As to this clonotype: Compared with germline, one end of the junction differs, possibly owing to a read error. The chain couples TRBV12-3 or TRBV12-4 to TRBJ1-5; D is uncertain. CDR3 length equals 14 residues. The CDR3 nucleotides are TGTGCCAGCACCTTTGGAGGAATCAATCAGCACCAGCATTTT. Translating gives CASTFGGINQHQHF.

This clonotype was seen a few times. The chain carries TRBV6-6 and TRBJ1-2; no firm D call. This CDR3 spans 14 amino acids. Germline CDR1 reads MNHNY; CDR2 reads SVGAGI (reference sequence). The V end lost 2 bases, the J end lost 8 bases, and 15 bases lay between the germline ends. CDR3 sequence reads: CASSYGTSSGGYTF. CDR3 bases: TGTGCCAGCAGTTACGGTACCAGTAGTGGAGGCTACACCTTC.

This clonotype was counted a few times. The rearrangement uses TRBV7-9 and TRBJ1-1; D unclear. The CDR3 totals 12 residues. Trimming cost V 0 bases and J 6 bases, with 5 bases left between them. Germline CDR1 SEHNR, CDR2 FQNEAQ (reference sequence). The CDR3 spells CASSLASPEAFF. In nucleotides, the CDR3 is TGTGCCAGCAGCTTAGCTTCACCTGAAGCTTTCTTT.

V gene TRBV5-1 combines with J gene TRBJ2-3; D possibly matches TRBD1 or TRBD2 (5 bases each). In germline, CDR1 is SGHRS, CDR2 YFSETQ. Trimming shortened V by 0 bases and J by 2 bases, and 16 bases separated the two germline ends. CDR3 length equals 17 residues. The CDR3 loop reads CASSLEPQGAPTDTQYF. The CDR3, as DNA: TGCGCCAGCAGCTTGGAGCCTCAGGGAGCCCCCACAGATACGCAGTATTTT.

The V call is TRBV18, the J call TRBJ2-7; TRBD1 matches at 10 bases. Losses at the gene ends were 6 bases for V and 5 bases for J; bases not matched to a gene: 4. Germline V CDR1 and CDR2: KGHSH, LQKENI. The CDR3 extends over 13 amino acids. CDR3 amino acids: CASSWDRGDEQYF. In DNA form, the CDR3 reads TGTGCCAGCTCCTGGGACAGGGGCGACGAGCAGTACTTC.

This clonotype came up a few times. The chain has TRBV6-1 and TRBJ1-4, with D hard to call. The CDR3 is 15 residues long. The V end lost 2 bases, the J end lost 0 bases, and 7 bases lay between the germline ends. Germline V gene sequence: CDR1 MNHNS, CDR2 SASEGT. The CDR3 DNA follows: TGTGCCAGCAGTGAACGAGAAACAACTAATGAAAAACTGTTTTTT. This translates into CASSERETTNEKLFF.

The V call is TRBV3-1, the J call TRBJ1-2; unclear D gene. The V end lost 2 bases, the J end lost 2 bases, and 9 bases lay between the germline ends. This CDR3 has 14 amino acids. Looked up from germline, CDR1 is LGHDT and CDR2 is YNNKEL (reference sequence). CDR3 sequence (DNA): TGTGCCAGCAGCCAAACTGACGGGAACTATGGCTACACCTTC. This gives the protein CASSQTDGNYGYTF.

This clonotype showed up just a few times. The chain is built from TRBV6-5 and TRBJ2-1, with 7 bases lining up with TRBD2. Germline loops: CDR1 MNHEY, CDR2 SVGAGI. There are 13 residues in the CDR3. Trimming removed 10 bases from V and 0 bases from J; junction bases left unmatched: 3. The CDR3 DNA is TGTGCCACAGGCGGGAGCTCCTACAATGAGCAGTTCTTC. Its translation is CATGGSSYNEQFF.

CDR3 region: CASSYISGQGAYNEQFF. For the CDR3, the DNA is TGTGCCAGCAGTTACATTTCGGGACAGGGGGCGTACAATGAGCAGTTCTTC. The chain recombines TRBV6-2 or TRBV6-3 with TRBJ2-1, with 12 bases fitting TRBD1. The J segment lost 4 bases and the V segment lost 2 bases, leaving 6 bases of the junction unmatched. CDR3 size: 17 residues. The germline V gene has CDR1 MNHEY and CDR2 SVGEGT.

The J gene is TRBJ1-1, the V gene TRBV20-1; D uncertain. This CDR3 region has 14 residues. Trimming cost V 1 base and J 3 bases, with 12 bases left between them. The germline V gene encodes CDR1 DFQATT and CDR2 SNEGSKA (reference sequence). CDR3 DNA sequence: TGCAGTGCTAGAGTGGCAGATCGATACACTGAAGCTTTCTTT. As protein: CSARVADRYTEAFF.

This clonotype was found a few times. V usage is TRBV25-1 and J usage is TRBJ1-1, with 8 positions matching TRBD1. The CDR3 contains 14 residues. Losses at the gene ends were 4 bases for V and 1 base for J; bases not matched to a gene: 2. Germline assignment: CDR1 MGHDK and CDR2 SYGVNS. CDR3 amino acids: CASSAGQGNTEAFF. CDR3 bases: TGTGCCAGCAGTGCCGGACAGGGGAACACTGAAGCTTTCTTT.

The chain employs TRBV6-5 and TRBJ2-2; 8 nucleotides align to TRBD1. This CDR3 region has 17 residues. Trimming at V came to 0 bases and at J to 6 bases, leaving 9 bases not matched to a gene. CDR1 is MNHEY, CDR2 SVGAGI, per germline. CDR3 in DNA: TGTGCCAGCAGTTACTCCGCAGGGGGCGCGGGTTCCGGGGAGCTGTTTTTT. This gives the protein CASSYSAGGAGSGELFF.